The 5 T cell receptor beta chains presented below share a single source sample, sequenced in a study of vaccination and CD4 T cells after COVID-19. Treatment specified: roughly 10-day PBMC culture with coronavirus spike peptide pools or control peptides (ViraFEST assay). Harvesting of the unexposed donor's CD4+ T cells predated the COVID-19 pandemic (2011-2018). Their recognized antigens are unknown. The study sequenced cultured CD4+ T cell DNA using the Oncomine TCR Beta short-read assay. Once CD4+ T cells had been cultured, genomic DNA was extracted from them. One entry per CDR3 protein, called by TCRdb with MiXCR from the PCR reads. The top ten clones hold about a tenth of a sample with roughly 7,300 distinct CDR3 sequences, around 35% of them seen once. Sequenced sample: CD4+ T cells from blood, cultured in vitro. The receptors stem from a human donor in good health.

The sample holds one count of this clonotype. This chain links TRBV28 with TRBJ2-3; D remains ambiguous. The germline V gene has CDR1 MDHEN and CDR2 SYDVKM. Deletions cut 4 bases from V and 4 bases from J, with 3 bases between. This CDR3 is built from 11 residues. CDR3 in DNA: TGTGCCAGCAGTTCCCCAGATACGCAGTATTTT. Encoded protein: CASSSPDTQYF.

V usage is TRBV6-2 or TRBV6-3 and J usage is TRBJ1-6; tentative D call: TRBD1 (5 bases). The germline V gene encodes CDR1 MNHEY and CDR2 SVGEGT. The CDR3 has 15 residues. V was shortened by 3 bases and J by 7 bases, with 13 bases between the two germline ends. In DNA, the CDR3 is TGTGCCAGCAGTTATCTACGGGACGGCAATTCACCCCTCCACTTT. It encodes CASSYLRDGNSPLHF.

The CDR3 bases are TGTGCCAGCAGCTTTGGTAACGTCCTGACTTTC. It yields the protein CASSFGNVLTF. The rearrangement joins TRBV5-4 to TRBJ2-6, with no clear D. The V end was cut by 2 bases, the J end by 10 bases, with 4 bases between. Germline loops: CDR1 SGHNT, CDR2 YYREEE (reference sequence). The CDR3 runs 11 residues.

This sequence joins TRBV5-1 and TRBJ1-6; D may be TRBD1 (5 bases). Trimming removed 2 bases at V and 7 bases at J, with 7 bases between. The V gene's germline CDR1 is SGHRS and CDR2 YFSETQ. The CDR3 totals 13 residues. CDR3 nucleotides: TGCGCCAGCAGCTTTGAGGGGAATTCACCCCTCCACTTT. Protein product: CASSFEGNSPLHF.

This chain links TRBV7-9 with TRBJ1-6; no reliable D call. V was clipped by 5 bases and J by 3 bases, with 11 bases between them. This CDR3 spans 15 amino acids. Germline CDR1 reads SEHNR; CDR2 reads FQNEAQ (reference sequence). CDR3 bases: TGTGCCAGCAGCCCCGACGGGCTCTATAATTCACCCCTCCACTTT. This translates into CASSPDGLYNSPLHF.